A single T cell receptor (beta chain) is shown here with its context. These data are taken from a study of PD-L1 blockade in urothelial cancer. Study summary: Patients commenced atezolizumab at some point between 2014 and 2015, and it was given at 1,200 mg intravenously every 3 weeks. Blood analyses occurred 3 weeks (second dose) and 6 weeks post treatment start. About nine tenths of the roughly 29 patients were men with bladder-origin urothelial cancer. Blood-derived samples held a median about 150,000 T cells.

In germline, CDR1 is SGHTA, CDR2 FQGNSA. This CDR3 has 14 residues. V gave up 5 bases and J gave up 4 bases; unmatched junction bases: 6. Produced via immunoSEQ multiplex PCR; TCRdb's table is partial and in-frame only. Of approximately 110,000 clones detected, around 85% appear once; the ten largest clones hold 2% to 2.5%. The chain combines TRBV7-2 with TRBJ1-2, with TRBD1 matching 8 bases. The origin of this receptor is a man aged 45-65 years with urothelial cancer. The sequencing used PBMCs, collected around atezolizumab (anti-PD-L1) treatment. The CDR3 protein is CASSPTTGVYGYTF. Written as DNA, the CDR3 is TGTGCCAGCAGCCCAACGACAGGGGTCTATGGCTACACCTTC.